A selection of T cell receptor beta chains follows, all from one sample in a study of cytomegalovirus exposure and HLA in healthy donors. The data were produced by immunoSEQ multiplex PCR, yet TCRdb's version contains in-frame clones alone and is incomplete. The top ten hold more than 2.5% of the sample, which has about 130,000 clones, just over 70% seen once. The specimen was PBMCs. These receptors were taken from a woman aged 60-70 years in good health and CMV-seropositive. The CDR3 runs from the conserved cysteine through the conserved F or W. D genes are given only for firm matches. Some rows have no size entry. The others give once, few or many, or a class for an expanded clone.

J,D,V,length,size,DNA,CDR3
TRBJ2-7,TRBD1,TRBV7-9,11,NA,TGTGCCAGCATCTCCAGGGGGTTGCAGTACTTC,CASISRGLQYF
TRBJ2-7,TRBD1,TRBV19,15,NA,TGTGCCAGTAGTATTACAGGGGGCATGACCTACGAGCAGTACTTC,CASSITGGMTYEQYF
TRBJ1-2,TRBD1,TRBV7-8,14,NA,TGTGCCAGCAGCGCTACAGGGGGCGGCTATGGCTACACCTTC,CASSATGGGYGYTF
TRBJ2-5,TRBD1,TRBV6-5,14,once,TGTGCCAGCAGTTCCGGACAGGGGCGGGAGACCCAGTACTTC,CASSSGQGRETQYF
TRBJ1-6,NA,TRBV5-5,14,once,TGTGCCAGCAGCACCTCAGGAATCAATTCACCCCTCCACTTT,CASSTSGINSPLHF
TRBJ2-1,NA,TRBV14,17,NA,TGTGCCAGCAGCCAAGGATGGAGGGGACCGATCTACAATGAGCAGTTCTTC,CASSQGWRGPIYNEQFF
TRBJ1-1,TRBD1,TRBV6-5,14,NA,TGTGCCAGCAGTAACGGACAGGGGGGCGGTGGAGCTTTCTTT,CASSNGQGGGGAFF
TRBJ2-5,TRBD2,TRBV5-8,15,NA,TGTGCCAGCAGCCCCGGGACTAGCGACCCAGAGACCCAGTACTTC,CASSPGTSDPETQYF
TRBJ2-7,TRBD1,TRBV10-3,15,once,TGTGCCATCAGTGAGAGAGGACAGGGGTCGTTCGAGCAGTACTTC,CAISERGQGSFEQYF
TRBJ2-1,NA,TRBV7-9,14,once,TGTGCCACCCCGACGGAGAGCTCCTACAATGAGCAGTTCTTC,CATPTESSYNEQFF
TRBJ2-1,NA,TRBV4-1,14,few,TGCGCCAGCAGCCAAGAAGAGGACTCGAATGAGCAGTTCTTC,CASSQEEDSNEQFF
TRBJ1-6,NA,TRBV4-2,16,NA,TGTGCCAGCAGCCAAGATCAGGGACTTAGCGTATCACCCCTCCACTTT,CASSQDQGLSVSPLHF
TRBJ2-1,TRBD2,TRBV2,15,NA,TGTGCCAGCAGGCCAAGGACTAGCGGGGGGACTGAGCAGTTCTTC,CASRPRTSGGTEQFF
TRBJ1-1,TRBD1,TRBV5-4,15,NA,TGTGCCAGCACCCCCACAGGGGGCACGAACACTGAAGCTTTCTTT,CASTPTGGTNTEAFF
TRBJ1-2,TRBD1,TRBV19,17,NA,TGTGCCAGTAGTAGGACTGGCAGGGGGCTGATGGACTATGGCTACACCTTC,CASSRTGRGLMDYGYTF
TRBJ2-7,NA,TRBV19,12,once,TGTGCCAGTAGTACGGACGGGGGCGAGCAGTACTTC,CASSTDGGEQYF
TRBJ1-2,TRBD1,TRBV5-1,14,NA,TGCGCCAGCAGCTTGGGGGACAGGGCAGATGGCTACACCTTC,CASSLGDRADGYTF
TRBJ2-1,NA,TRBV11-2,15,NA,TGTGCCAGCAGCTTCTTAGCGGATCCCTACAATGAGCAGTTCTTC,CASSFLADPYNEQFF
TRBJ1-2,TRBD1,TRBV7-9,14,NA,TGTGCCAGCAGCAAAGGGGGCAGTCACTATGGCTACACCTTC,CASSKGGSHYGYTF
TRBJ1-2,NA,TRBV5-1,15,NA,TGCGCCAGCAGCCCCAATGGAGGGGCGAACTATGGCTACACCTTC,CASSPNGGANYGYTF
TRBJ1-1,TRBD1,TRBV27,15,once,TGTGCCAGCAGGCTGACAGGGTTAGGGGATACTGAAGCTTTCTTT,CASRLTGLGDTEAFF
TRBJ1-1,NA,TRBV27,15,NA,TGTGCCAGCAGGGGGCTCACACCCATGAACACTGAAGCTTTCTTT,CASRGLTPMNTEAFF
TRBJ1-2,NA,TRBV6-1,16,NA,TGTGCCAGCAGTGAAGCAGGAGGACAGAGATTCTATGGCTACACCTTC,CASSEAGGQRFYGYTF
TRBJ2-7,NA,TRBV5-4,14,NA,TGTGCCAGCAGCCCAGGGGGGCTGGCCTACGAGCAGTACTTC,CASSPGGLAYEQYF
TRBJ2-2,TRBD1,TRBV5-1,17,few,TGCGCCAGCAGTCCCGGGACAGGGACAGTGAACACCGGGGAGCTGTTTTTT,CASSPGTGTVNTGELFF
TRBJ1-5,NA,TRBV29-1,14,NA,TGCAGCGTTGCCCCTCCGAGGGCTGATCAGCCCCAGCATTTT,CSVAPPRADQPQHF
TRBJ2-1,NA,TRBV9,15,once,TGTGCCAGCAGCGTAGCGGGGGTGTCCTACAATGAGCAGTTCTTC,CASSVAGVSYNEQFF
TRBJ1-3,NA,TRBV5-6,15,NA,TGTGCCAGCAGCTTGGCCGGGGGGCGCGGAAACACCATATATTTT,CASSLAGGRGNTIYF
TRBJ1-1,TRBD1,TRBV10-3,15,few,TGTGCCATCAGTGAGTCGGGGACAGAGAACACTGAAGCTTTCTTT,CAISESGTENTEAFF
TRBJ2-5,TRBD1,TRBV7-6,13,few,TGTGCCAGCAGCTTGGGACAGACCGAGACCCAGTACTTC,CASSLGQTETQYF
TRBJ2-3,TRBD1,TRBV5-1,15,NA,TGCGCCAGCAGCTTGGCTGGACAGGGATCAGATACGCAGTATTTT,CASSLAGQGSDTQYF
TRBJ2-5,NA,TRBV19,14,few,TGTGCCAGTAGTTCCCAGGCAGGGGTAGAGACCCAGTACTTC,CASSSQAGVETQYF
TRBJ1-2,TRBD1,TRBV5-1,15,NA,TGCGCCAGCAGCTTGGGCCGGACAGGTACGGATGGCTACACCTTC,CASSLGRTGTDGYTF
TRBJ1-2,NA,TRBV29-1,14,once,TGCAGCGTTGAAGATCCGGGGTCCAACTATGGCTACACCTTC,CSVEDPGSNYGYTF
TRBJ2-4,NA,TRBV9,14,NA,TGTGCCAGCAGCGTAGAGGCGGGGGCGAACATTCAGTACTTC,CASSVEAGANIQYF
TRBJ1-5,NA,TRBV6-6,14,NA,TGTGCCAGCAGTCAGGGGCCGGCGAATCAGCCCCAGCATTTT,CASSQGPANQPQHF
TRBJ1-2,TRBD1,TRBV15,17,NA,TGTGCCACCAGCAGAGATAAAGCAGGGGGCGCAGACTATGGCTACACCTTC,CATSRDKAGGADYGYTF
TRBJ1-3,TRBD1,TRBV19,14,NA,TGTGCCAGTGGCACAGGGGCCCCTGGAAACACCATATATTTT,CASGTGAPGNTIYF
TRBJ1-2,TRBD1,TRBV9,13,NA,TGTGCCAGCAGCCCGACAGGGTTGGGGGGCTACACCTTC,CASSPTGLGGYTF
TRBJ1-2,NA,TRBV19,13,NA,TGTGCCAGTAGGGGCCCTCTGGAGCGGGGCTACACCTTC,CASRGPLERGYTF
TRBJ2-3,NA,TRBV10-2,13,NA,TGCGCCAGCAGGCCCTCAGGTGCAGATACGCAGTATTTT,CASRPSGADTQYF
TRBJ1-1,NA,TRBV5-1,14,NA,TGCGCCAGCAGCTTGTCCGAGCCGAACACTGAAGCTTTCTTT,CASSLSEPNTEAFF
TRBJ2-5,TRBD2,TRBV5-5,16,few,TGTGCCAGCAGCCGGGGACTAGCGGGGGAATCGGAGACCCAGTACTTC,CASSRGLAGESETQYF
TRBJ2-3,NA,TRBV5-6,18,NA,TGTGCCAGCAGCTTGGGGAGGGTCGGTCCTACTAGCACAGATACGCAGTATTTT,CASSLGRVGPTSTDTQYF
TRBJ2-7,TRBD2,TRBV28,14,NA,TGTGCCAGCACCCTGAATAGCGGGGGGTTCGAGCAGTACTTC,CASTLNSGGFEQYF
TRBJ1-2,TRBD1,TRBV6-5,13,few,TGTGCCACCCAATACCGGGACAGGGCTGGCTACACCTTC,CATQYRDRAGYTF
TRBJ1-1,NA,TRBV18,16,few,TGTGCCAGCTCACCGGCGCGGGACTCCTGGAACACTGAAGCTTTCTTT,CASSPARDSWNTEAFF
TRBJ1-1,TRBD1,TRBV5-6,14,once,TGTGCCAGCAGCCCACAGGGGGCTCCCACTGAAGCTTTCTTT,CASSPQGAPTEAFF
TRBJ1-3,NA,TRBV4-2,13,few,TGTGCCAGCCAGGCGAACTCTGGAAACACCATATATTTT,CASQANSGNTIYF
TRBJ1-2,NA,TRBV6-5,13,NA,TGTGCCAGCACCTCACAGGCGATCTATGGCTACACCTTC,CASTSQAIYGYTF
TRBJ2-5,NA,TRBV2,14,NA,TGTGCCAGCACCCCCCTTACCGCCGAGGTGACCCAGTACTTC,CASTPLTAEVTQYF
TRBJ2-1,NA,TRBV6-6,14,NA,TGTGCCAGCAGTTACTCGCCAGGGGTGTACGAGCAGTTCTTC,CASSYSPGVYEQFF
TRBJ1-2,TRBD1,TRBV10-2,13,NA,TGCGCCAGCAGTGGGACAGGGTCCCATGGCTACACCTTC,CASSGTGSHGYTF
TRBJ2-7,NA,TRBV15,18,NA,TGTGCCACCAGCAGAGATTCTCCTAGATGGCCAGCAACCTACGAGCAGTACTTC,CATSRDSPRWPATYEQYF
TRBJ1-5,TRBD1,TRBV28,13,NA,TGTGCCAGCCGGACAGGCGGCAATCAGCCCCAGCATTTT,CASRTGGNQPQHF
TRBJ1-1,TRBD1,TRBV6-6,13,NA,TGTGCCAGCACGACGACAGGGGGGACTGAAGCTTTCTTT,CASTTTGGTEAFF
TRBJ1-1,NA,TRBV19,16,NA,TGTGCCAGTAGTATAGCCTCAGGGAGGGTGGGCACTGAAGCTTTCTTT,CASSIASGRVGTEAFF
TRBJ2-1,TRBD2,TRBV5-1,16,NA,TGCGCCAGCAGCTCGTCGTTAAGGACTAGTAGCAATGAGCAGTTCTTC,CASSSSLRTSSNEQFF
TRBJ1-1,TRBD1,TRBV5-4,13,NA,TGTGCCAGCAGCACTCGACAGGGTAGAGGAGCTTTCTTT,CASSTRQGRGAFF